This T cell receptor beta chain was documented in a study of OX40 agonist ivuxolimab in advanced cancers. The method was immunoSEQ multiplex PCR; TCRdb's version includes in-frame clones alone and lacks a portion of them. The sample includes 50,000 to 65,000 clones, roughly 90% of them seen just once. Deletions cut 2 bases from V and 4 bases from J, with 9 bases between. Looked up from germline, CDR1 is SGHAT and CDR2 is FQNNGV. The CDR3 covers 14 residues. This clone was seen once. This TCR was sampled from an adult with an advanced solid tumor such as melanoma, head and neck, liver or kidney cancer. This chain connects TRBV11-2 to TRBJ2-1, with D possibly being TRBD1 or TRBD2 (5 bases each). The sequencing here drew on CD4+ or CD8+ T cells sorted from blood, taken in a trial of the OX40 agonist ivuxolimab. The CDR3 sequence is CASSLRGPYNEQFF. The CDR3 bases are TGTGCCAGCAGCTTACGGGGCCCATACAATGAGCAGTTCTTC.